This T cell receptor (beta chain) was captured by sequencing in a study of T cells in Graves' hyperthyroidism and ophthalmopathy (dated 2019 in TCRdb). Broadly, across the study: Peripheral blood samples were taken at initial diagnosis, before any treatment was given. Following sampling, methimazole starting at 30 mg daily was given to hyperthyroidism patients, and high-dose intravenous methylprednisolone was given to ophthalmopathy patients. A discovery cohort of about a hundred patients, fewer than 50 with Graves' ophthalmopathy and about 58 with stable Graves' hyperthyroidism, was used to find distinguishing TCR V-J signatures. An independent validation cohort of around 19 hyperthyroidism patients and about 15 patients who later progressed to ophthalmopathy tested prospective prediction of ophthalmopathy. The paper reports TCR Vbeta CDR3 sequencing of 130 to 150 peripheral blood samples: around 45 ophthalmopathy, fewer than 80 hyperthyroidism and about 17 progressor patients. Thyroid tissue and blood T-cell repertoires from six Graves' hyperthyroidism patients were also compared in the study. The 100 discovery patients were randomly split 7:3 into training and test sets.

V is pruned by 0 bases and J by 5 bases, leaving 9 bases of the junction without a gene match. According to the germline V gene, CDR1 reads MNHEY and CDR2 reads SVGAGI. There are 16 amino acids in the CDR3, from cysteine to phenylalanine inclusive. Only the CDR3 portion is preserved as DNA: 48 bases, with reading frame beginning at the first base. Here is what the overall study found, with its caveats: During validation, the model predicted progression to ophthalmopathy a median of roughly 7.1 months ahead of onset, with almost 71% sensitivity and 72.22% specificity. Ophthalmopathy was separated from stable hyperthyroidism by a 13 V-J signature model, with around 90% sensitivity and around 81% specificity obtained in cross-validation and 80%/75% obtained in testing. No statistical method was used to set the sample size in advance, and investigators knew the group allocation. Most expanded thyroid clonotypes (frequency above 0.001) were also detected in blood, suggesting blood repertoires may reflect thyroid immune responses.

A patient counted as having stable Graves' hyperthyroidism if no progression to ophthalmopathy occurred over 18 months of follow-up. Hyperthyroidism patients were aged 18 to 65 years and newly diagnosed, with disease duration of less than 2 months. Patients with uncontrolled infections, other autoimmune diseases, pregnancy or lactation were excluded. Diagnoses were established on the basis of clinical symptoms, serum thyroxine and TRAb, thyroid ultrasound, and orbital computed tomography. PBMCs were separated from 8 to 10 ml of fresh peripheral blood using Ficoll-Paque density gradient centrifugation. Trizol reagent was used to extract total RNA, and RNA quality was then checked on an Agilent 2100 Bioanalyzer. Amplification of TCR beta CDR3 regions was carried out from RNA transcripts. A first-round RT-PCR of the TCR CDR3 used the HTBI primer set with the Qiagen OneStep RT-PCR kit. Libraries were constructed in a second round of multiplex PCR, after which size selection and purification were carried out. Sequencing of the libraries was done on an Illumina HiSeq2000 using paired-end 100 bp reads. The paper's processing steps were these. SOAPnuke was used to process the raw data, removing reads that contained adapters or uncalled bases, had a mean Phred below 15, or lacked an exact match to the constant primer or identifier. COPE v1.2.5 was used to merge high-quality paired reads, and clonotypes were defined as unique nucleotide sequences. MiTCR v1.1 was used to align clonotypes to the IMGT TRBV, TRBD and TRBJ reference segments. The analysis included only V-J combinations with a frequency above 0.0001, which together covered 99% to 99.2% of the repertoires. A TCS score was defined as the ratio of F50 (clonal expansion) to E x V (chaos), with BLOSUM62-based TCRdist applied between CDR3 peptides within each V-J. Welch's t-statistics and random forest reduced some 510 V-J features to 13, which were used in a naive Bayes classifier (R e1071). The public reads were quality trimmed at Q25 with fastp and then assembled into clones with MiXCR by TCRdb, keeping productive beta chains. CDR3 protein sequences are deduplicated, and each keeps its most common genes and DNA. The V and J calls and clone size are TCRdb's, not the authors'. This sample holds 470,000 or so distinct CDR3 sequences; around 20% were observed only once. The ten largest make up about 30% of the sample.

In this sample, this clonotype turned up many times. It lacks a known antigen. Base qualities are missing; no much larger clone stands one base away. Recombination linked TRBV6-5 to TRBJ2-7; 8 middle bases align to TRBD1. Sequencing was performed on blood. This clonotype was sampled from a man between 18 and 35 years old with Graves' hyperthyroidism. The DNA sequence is TGTGCCAGCAGTTACTCTGTGACAGGGGTACGAGACGAGCAGTACTTC. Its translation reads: CASSYSVTGVRDEQYF.